What follows are 32 T cell receptor beta chains derived from one specimen sequenced in a study of beta chain features in type 1 diabetes. Of the isolated RNA, all was reverse transcribed, and so the sequenced material was expressed TCRB transcripts. Using immunoSEQ multiplex PCR, the repertoire was profiled, and TCRdb retains in-frame clones only, with some absent. The sample carries about 350,000 clones, around a fifth recorded once. The material sequenced was naive CD4+ T cells from blood. The receptors come from a woman aged 18-29 years in good health.

This clone was counted a few times. The gene calls are TRBV7-9 and TRBJ2-3; a weak D match, TRBD1 (5 bases). Trimming pared 5 bases from V and 7 bases from J, leaving 13 bases between. The CDR3 covers 13 residues. Per the germline V gene, CDR1 is SEHNR and CDR2 is FQNEAQ (reference sequence). CDR3 in DNA: TGTGCCAGCAGCCACGCTGGGGCGAATACGCAGTATTTT. Translated: CASSHAGANTQYF.

This clone turned up a few times. The chain employs TRBV2 and TRBJ2-7, with no clear D. The CDR3 totals 12 residues. V was clipped by 4 bases and J by 6 bases, with 10 bases between them. The germline gives CDR1 SNHLY, CDR2 FYNNEI. CDR3 loop: CASSVERPEQYF. The DNA of the CDR3 is TGTGCCAGCAGTGTTGAGAGGCCCGAGCAGTACTTC.

This chain connects TRBV5-6 to TRBJ1-2, with D possibly being TRBD1 (5 bases). This CDR3 has 12 residues. Trimming cost V 3 bases and J 3 bases, with 6 bases left between them. Germline-derived CDR1 and CDR2 are SGHDT and YYEEEE. The CDR3 nucleotides are TGTGCCAGCAGCTCGACAGACTATGGCTACACCTTC. It is translated as CASSSTDYGYTF.

The rearrangement uses TRBV4-2 and TRBJ2-7, with 11 nucleotides matching TRBD2. The CDR3 spans 13 residues. V trimming: 6 bases; J trimming: 6 bases; junction bases outside the gene matches: 4. Germline V gene data show CDR1 as LGHNA and CDR2 as YNFKEQ. DNA of the CDR3: TGTGCCAGCAGTACACTAGCGGGAGTCGAGCAGTACTTC. This sequence encodes CASSTLAGVEQYF.

There are a few counts of this clone. This sequence joins TRBV7-9 and TRBJ2-7; D is uncertain. CDR1 is SEHNR and CDR2 is FQNEAQ in the germline V gene (reference sequence). There are 14 residues in the CDR3. The V end was cut by 1 base, the J end by 3 bases, with 10 bases between. CDR3 sequence (DNA): TGTGCCAGCAGCTTAGTTGGTAGTTTCTACGAGCAGTACTTC. Residues: CASSLVGSFYEQYF.

This chain links TRBV7-3 with TRBJ2-5; 11 nucleotides line up with TRBD2. The CDR3 extends over 13 amino acids. Germline CDR1 SGHTA, CDR2 FQGTGA. Trimming took 4 bases from V and 5 from J; bases not matched to a gene: 0. The CDR3 nucleotides are TGTGCCAGCAGCTGGACTAGCGGGGAGACCCAGTACTTC. Translation: CASSWTSGETQYF.

The chain uses TRBV30 and TRBJ2-1; 8 bases are shared with TRBD2. The V and J ends lost 0 bases and 7 bases, in that order; junction bases with no gene match: 8. This CDR3 contains 15 residues. Germline V gene lookup returns CDR1 GTSNPN and CDR2 SVGIG (reference sequence). The CDR3 DNA reads as TGTGCCTGGAGTGTACGTCTAGCGGGCTTTAATGAGCAGTTCTTC. Residues: CAWSVRLAGFNEQFF.

This clone was counted a few times. V usage is TRBV6-5 and J usage is TRBJ2-1; 7 positions agree with TRBD2. The germline gives CDR1 MNHEY, CDR2 SVGAGI. The CDR3 runs 16 residues. Trimming cost V 0 bases and J 0 bases; bases outside gene matches: 2. This CDR3 is CASSYSGGSSYNEQFF. DNA for the CDR3: TGTGCCAGCAGTTACTCTGGCGGGAGCTCCTACAATGAGCAGTTCTTC.

In this sample, this clone turned up a few times. This rearrangement joins TRBV9 to TRBJ2-3, with D perhaps TRBD2 (6 bases). Germline values: CDR1 SGDLS, CDR2 YYNGEE. V gave up 6 bases and J gave up 2 bases, with 10 bases separating them. The CDR3 sequence is 13 residues long. The CDR3 region is CASTREATDTQYF. The CDR3 nucleotides read TGTGCCAGCACCAGGGAGGCCACAGATACGCAGTATTTT. Based on the CDR3 plus reference TRBV9 and TRBJ2-3, the full variable domain is DSGVTQTPKHLITATGQRVTLRCSPRSGDLSVYWYQQSLDQGLQFLIQYYNGEERAKGNILERFSAQQFPDLHSELNLSSLELGDSALYFCASTREATDTQYFGPGTRLTVL.

This chain connects TRBV4-3 to TRBJ2-3; 8 bases match TRBD1. This CDR3 has 13 amino acids. The germline gives CDR1 LGHNA, CDR2 YSLEER. V shed 2 bases, J shed 8 bases, and the junction held 3 bases outside the gene matches. The CDR3 reads CASSQQTGATQYF. The CDR3 coding sequence is TGCGCCAGCAGCCAACAGACAGGGGCTACGCAGTATTTT.

This rearrangement joins TRBV5-5 to TRBJ1-2; D may be TRBD1 (5 bases). CDR3 length equals 15 residues. The V end lost 3 bases, the J end lost 0 bases, and 12 bases lay between the germline ends. Germline assignment: CDR1 SGHKS and CDR2 YYEKEE (reference sequence). The CDR3 sequence: CASSSQTAANYGYTF. For the CDR3, the DNA is TGTGCCAGCAGCTCTCAGACAGCAGCTAACTATGGCTACACCTTC.

This clone was seen a few times. This rearrangement joins TRBV6-5 to TRBJ2-7; 7 bases agree with TRBD2. The ends lost 0 bases at V and 2 bases at J; junction bases unmatched: 7. Germline V gene lookup returns CDR1 MNHEY and CDR2 SVGAGI. CDR3 length equals 16 residues. This CDR3 is CASSYSSAGATYEQYF. Written as DNA, the CDR3 is TGTGCCAGCAGTTACTCGAGTGCGGGAGCCACCTACGAGCAGTACTTC.

This clone was detected only a few times. V is TRBV4-3 and J is TRBJ2-1, with D possibly TRBD1 on 6 matching bases. The V end lost 6 bases, the J end lost 0 bases, and 18 bases lay between the germline ends. The CDR3 loop spans 17 amino acids. The germline V gene has CDR1 LGHNA and CDR2 YSLEER. This CDR3 reads CASSPGTRTYSYNEQFF. CDR3 bases: TGCGCCAGCAGTCCCGGGACACGGACCTACTCCTACAATGAGCAGTTCTTC.

This clone was seen a few times. The chain uses TRBV6-6 and TRBJ2-1; D is possibly TRBD1 (5 bases). V lost 5 bases to trimming and J lost 4 bases, with 15 bases between them. Germline V gives CDR1 MNHNY, CDR2 SVGAGI (reference sequence). The length of the CDR3 is 15 residues. The CDR3 loop reads CASSTPLGAYNEQFF. CDR3 nucleotides: TGTGCCAGCAGTACCCCCCTAGGGGCTTACAATGAGCAGTTCTTC.

The rearrangement joins TRBV11-2 to TRBJ1-4; no clear D gene. CDR1 SGHAT and CDR2 FQNNGV come from the germline V gene. This CDR3 contains 13 residues. V gave up 4 bases and J gave up 8 bases, with 11 bases separating them. The chain's CDR3 is CASSSGGREKLFF. DNA of the CDR3: TGTGCCAGCAGCTCAGGAGGGAGGGAAAAACTGTTTTTT.

The chain carries TRBV30 and TRBJ2-3; D may be TRBD2 (6 bases). Trimming took off 8 bases at V and 4 bases at J, with 16 bases between the two ends. Germline V gene lookup returns CDR1 GTSNPN and CDR2 SVGIG (reference sequence). This CDR3 region has 13 residues. The CDR3 nucleotides are TGTGCCCTCTCTGGGGGGTATCCAGATACGCAGTATTTT. This translates into CALSGGYPDTQYF. Full variable domain (rest looked up from reference TRBV30 and TRBJ2-3): SQTIHQWPATLVQPVGSPLSLECTVEGTSNPNLYWYRQAAGRGLQLLFYSVGIGQISSEVPQNLSASRPQDRQFILSSKKLLLSDSGFYLCALSGGYPDTQYFGPGTRLTVL.

This chain connects TRBV7-9 to TRBJ1-5; D may be TRBD1 (6 bases). Trimming pared 5 bases from V and 9 bases from J, leaving 20 bases between. Germline CDR1 SEHNR, CDR2 FQNEAQ (reference sequence). This CDR3 spans 15 amino acids. The chain's CDR3 is CASSPPSTGSGPQHF. The CDR3 DNA reads as TGTGCCAGCAGCCCCCCCTCGACAGGTTCGGGGCCCCAGCATTTT. The whole variable domain, remainder taken from reference TRBV7-9 and TRBJ1-5, is DTGVSQNPRHKITKRGQNVTFRCDPISEHNRLYWYRQTLGQGPEFLTYFQNEAQLEKSRLLSDRFSAERPKGSFSTLEIQRTEQGDSAMYLCASSPPSTGSGPQHFGDGTRLSIL.

This clone was seen a handful of times. V is TRBV12-5 and J is TRBJ2-7; TRBD2 matches 7 bases. This CDR3 region has 15 residues. The trim removed 0 bases at V and 6 bases at J, leaving 8 bases unmatched. Germline V gene data show CDR1 as LGHNT and CDR2 as FRNRAP. CDR3 coding DNA: TGTGCTAGTGGTTTGGTAGTGGGAGGGCCTTCCGAGCAGTACTTC. It codes for CASGLVVGGPSEQYF.

The gene calls are TRBV4-1 and TRBJ1-2; 8 positions agree with TRBD1. CDR3 length: 16 amino acids. Trimming cost V 0 bases and J 2 bases; bases outside gene matches: 5. Germline CDR1 reads MGHRA; CDR2 reads YSYEKL. CDR3 in amino acids: CASSQEGRGPNYGYTF. The CDR3 DNA reads TGCGCCAGCAGCCAAGAAGGCAGGGGGCCGAACTATGGCTACACCTTC.

There are a few counts of this clone. V gene TRBV15 combines with J gene TRBJ2-1; 10 bases match TRBD2. Germline CDR1 LNHNV, CDR2 YYDKDF (reference sequence). V gave up 0 bases and J gave up 10 bases; unmatched junction bases: 3. The CDR3 extends over 14 amino acids. DNA for the CDR3: TGTGCCACCAGCAGAGAGCGGACTAGCGGAGAGCAGTTCTTC. Its protein is CATSRERTSGEQFF.

This clone was detected a few times. The chain couples TRBV7-9 to TRBJ1-6; D is unclear. CDR3 size: 14 residues. Germline V gene data show CDR1 as SEHNR and CDR2 as FQNEAQ (reference sequence). Trimming took 1 base from V and 6 from J, leaving 7 bases between them. This CDR3 is CASSLGAVNSPLHF. In DNA form, the CDR3 reads TGTGCCAGCAGCTTAGGGGCAGTTAATTCACCCCTCCACTTT.

This chain joins TRBV5-1 and TRBJ2-1; 9 bases match TRBD2. The CDR3 extends over 16 amino acids. The germline V gene has CDR1 SGHRS and CDR2 YFSETQ. With 0 bases clipped from V and 9 bases from J, the junction kept 10 bases outside the gene matches. The CDR3 region has the DNA TGCGCCAGCAGCTTGGTCAGCAGCGGGGGGTTGAGTGAGCAGTTCTTC. Amino acids: CASSLVSSGGLSEQFF.

This clone was seen only a few times. Other DNA sequences in this specimen translate into the identical CDR3. The gene calls are TRBV5-4 and TRBJ2-5; tentative D call: TRBD1 (6 bases). CDR3 length: 13 amino acids. V was trimmed by 4 bases and J by 1 base, leaving 8 bases between them. Per the germline V gene, CDR1 is SGHNT and CDR2 is YYREEE (reference sequence). The CDR3 DNA reads TGTGCCAGCAGCCGGGACACCCAAGAGACCCAGTACTTC. Protein product: CASSRDTQETQYF.

This sequence joins TRBV7-2 and TRBJ2-1; perhaps TRBD2 as D (5 bases). Germline assignment: CDR1 SGHTA and CDR2 FQGNSA. CDR3 length equals 15 residues. Trimming took off 5 bases at V and 10 bases at J, with 21 bases between the two ends. CDR3 in DNA: TGTGCCAGCAGCCGACCGCGGGTCTCAATTCCGGAGCAGTTCTTC. This codes for CASSRPRVSIPEQFF.

The chain has TRBV9 and TRBJ2-4; TRBD1 aligns across 7 bases. The CDR3 extends over 12 amino acids. CDR1 is SGDLS and CDR2 is YYNGEE in the germline V gene. The V and J ends lost 2 bases and 13 bases, in that order; junction bases with no gene match: 6. The CDR3 region is CASSVYRGPQYF. The CDR3, as DNA: TGTGCCAGCAGCGTCTACAGGGGCCCCCAGTACTTC.

This clone was counted only a few times. V gene TRBV15 combines with J gene TRBJ2-7; the match to TRBD1 covers 8 bases. The CDR3 consists of 15 residues. V was clipped by 1 base and J by 3 bases; unmatched bases: 5. Per germline, CDR1 LNHNV and CDR2 YYDKDF (reference sequence). CDR3 in DNA: TGTGCCACCAGCAGAGTCGGACAGGGAAGCTACGAGCAGTACTTC. Translating gives CATSRVGQGSYEQYF.

This clone was detected only a few times. V is TRBV4-1 and J is TRBJ2-5; TRBD2 is a possible D gene (6 bases). The CDR3 consists of 14 residues. Germline CDR1 reads MGHRA; CDR2 reads YSYEKL. The V and J ends lost 2 bases and 4 bases respectively, with 11 bases between them. In DNA, the CDR3 is TGCGCCAGCAGCCAATACTTTAGCGGAGAGACCCAGTACTTC. Translation gives CASSQYFSGETQYF.

This clone showed up just a few times. V and J are TRBV4-2 and TRBJ1-1; D remains ambiguous. V was shortened by 1 base and J by 4 bases, with 16 bases between the two germline ends. Per the germline V gene, CDR1 is LGHNA and CDR2 is YNFKEQ. CDR3 length: 16 residues. For the CDR3, the DNA is TGTGCCAGCAGCCAAGCGAACAGCCAAGGTGGCACTGAAGCTTTCTTT. Amino acid sequence: CASSQANSQGGTEAFF.

As DNA, the CDR3 is TGTGCCAGCAGTTCACTAGCGGGGGATGAGCAGTTCTTC. Encoded protein: CASSSLAGDEQFF. The chain is built from TRBV7-2 and TRBJ2-1, with 11 bases fitting TRBD2. J gave up 8 bases and V 6 bases, and 3 bases lay outside the gene matches. This CDR3 spans 13 amino acids. The germline V gene encodes CDR1 SGHTA and CDR2 FQGNSA.

This clone occurred a few times. This chain links TRBV2 with TRBJ1-1, with 8 bases fitting TRBD1. There are 16 residues in the CDR3. V shed 6 bases and J 3 bases; nucleotides not matched to a gene: 12. The germline CDR1 and CDR2 sequences are SNHLY and FYNNEI. CDR3 residues: CASRGRWTGRDTEAFF. CDR3 sequence (DNA): TGTGCCAGCAGGGGCCGGTGGACAGGGAGGGACACTGAAGCTTTCTTT.

The V gene is TRBV30, the J gene TRBJ2-2; 8 bases align to TRBD2. Germline-derived CDR1 and CDR2 are GTSNPN and SVGIG (reference sequence). The CDR3 covers 13 residues. Trimming removed 6 bases from V and 5 bases from J; junction bases left unmatched: 5. As DNA, the CDR3 is TGTGCCTGCCAAGCGGGAGTGACCGGGGAGCTGTTTTTT. Protein product: CACQAGVTGELFF.

This clone occurred a few times. The genes are TRBV9 and TRBJ2-2; D may be TRBD1 (5 bases). The V gene's germline CDR1 is SGDLS and CDR2 YYNGEE. V gave up 4 bases and J gave up 1 base, with 8 bases separating them. This CDR3 has 14 amino acids. In nucleotides, the CDR3 is TGTGCCAGCAGCCCCGACAGGAACACCGGGGAGCTGTTTTTT. It is translated as CASSPDRNTGELFF.